This entry concerns a single T cell receptor beta chain. Other nucleotide sequences in the sample specify the same CDR3. This entry comes from a study of blood T cell repertoires in COVID-19. This study enrolled people aged 18 to 89 from 24 US geographic areas. Assay used: immunoSEQ multiplex PCR; TCRdb lists only in-frame clones, some missing. The sample lists about 250,000 clones, about four fifths occurring once. Sequencing was done on a sample of PBMCs or T cells enriched from blood (not recorded which). This clonotype was sampled from a middle-aged man who had been exposed to COVID-19.

This CDR3 reads CASSKDRAYEQYF. The CDR3 bases are TGTGCCAGTAGTAAGGACAGAGCCTACGAGCAGTACTTC. This chain uses TRBV19 with TRBJ2-7, with TRBD1 as a possible D gene (6 bases). There are 13 residues in the CDR3. The V gene's germline CDR1 is LNHDA and CDR2 SQIVND (reference sequence). V shed 4 bases and J shed 2 bases, with 9 bases lying between them.